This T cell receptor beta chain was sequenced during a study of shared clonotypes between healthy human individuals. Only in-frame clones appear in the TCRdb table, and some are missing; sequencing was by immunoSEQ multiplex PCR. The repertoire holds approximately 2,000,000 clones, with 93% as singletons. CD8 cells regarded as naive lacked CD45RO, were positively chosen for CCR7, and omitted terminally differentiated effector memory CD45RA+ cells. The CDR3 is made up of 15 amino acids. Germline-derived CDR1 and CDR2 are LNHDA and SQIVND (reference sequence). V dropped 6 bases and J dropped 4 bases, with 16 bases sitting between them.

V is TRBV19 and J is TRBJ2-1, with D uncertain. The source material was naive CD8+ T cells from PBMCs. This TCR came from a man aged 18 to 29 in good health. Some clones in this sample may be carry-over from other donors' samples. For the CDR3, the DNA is TGTGCCAGTAGCCCACTATCCTCCGTGTACAATGAGCAGTTCTTC. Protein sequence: CASSPLSSVYNEQFF.